This entry features one T cell receptor (beta chain) sequence. This clonotype is termed medium-sized (0.01 to 0.1%). What this receptor recognizes is not known. It has no much larger one-base neighbor in the sample; base qualities were not kept. Taken from the germline V gene, the CDR1 and CDR2 loops are MNHNS and SASEGT. Unmatched junction bases come to 7, with V trimmed by 1 base and J by 7 bases. The CDR3 holds 17 amino acids from the cysteine to the phenylalanine. The read is trimmed to its CDR3 DNA, 51 bases read in frame from base 1. Starting from around 520 ng total RNA, TCRbeta-specific cDNA was produced by reverse transcription with a constant-region primer and ProtoScript II reverse transcriptase. The TCRbeta libraries were prepared through three rounds of nested multiplex PCR following a slightly modified ARM-PCR procedure. The first two PCR rounds used multiplex TRBV1-TRBV30 forward primers with a Cbeta reverse primer, each for about 11 cycles. Sample barcodes and Illumina adapters were attached in a final 25-cycle PCR using Deep VentR polymerase. Before sequencing, amplicons of 200-500 bp were purified from gel using a QIAquick gel extraction kit. The TCRbeta amplicons were sequenced with 250-bp paired-end reads on an Illumina HiSeq 2500. Per the authors' processing: Trimmomatic v0.33 was used to quality-trim the reads, and FLASH v1.2.11 was used to merge paired reads so that full CDR3 sequences could be recovered. V, D and J germline segments were assigned to the rearranged TCRbeta sequences using MiGEC v1.2.1b. VDJtools v1.0.0 computed clonotype statistics and Shannon-Wiener diversity indices. To reduce sampling bias, subsequent analyses other than the diversity analysis used only the 250 most abundant clonotypes in each sample. TCRdb applied fastp at Q25 and MiXCR to the public reads, then kept only in-frame beta chains. Each CDR3 protein appears once, grouped with its most common genes and DNA. It is TCRdb's table, rather than the study itself, that gives the V and J calls and clone size. Counted in this sample were 95,000 to 150,000 distinct CDR3 sequences; 60% to 70% of them appeared once. The ten largest make up roughly 8.8% of the sample.

This entry comes from a study of tumor-infiltrating lymphocytes in primary liver carcinoma (dated by TCRdb to the late 2010s). Describing the broader study: The five patients, three men and two women aged 30 to 69 years, had hepatocellular carcinoma (four) or combined HCC and intrahepatic cholangiocarcinoma (one). Tumors of the five patients were stage T1-T3 N0M0 with maximum diameters of 4.2 to 10 cm. Each sample produced about 3.5 to 7.13 million productive TCRbeta reads, and read depth showed no significant difference between tissue types. TCRbeta repertoire sequencing, expression microarrays and whole-exome sequencing were combined in the study across five regions of each liver tumor, with adjacent normal tissue and blood also included. A total of roughly 35 specimens from 5 patients, comprising 25 or so tumor regions, 5 adjacent noncancerous liver tissues and 5 peripheral blood samples, were covered by TCRbeta repertoire sequencing. To link TCRbeta repertoire diversity with the local molecular phenotype, the roughly 26 tumor region samples were profiled using Agilent mRNA microarrays. Reproducibility between technical replicate repertoires was high, with correlation coefficients above 0.95 and mean shared-clone rates approximately 0.9. Overall study outcomes, separate from this receptor: Only about 8-25% of top clones were found in all five regions of a tumor, suggesting spatial heterogeneity of tumor-infiltrating T cells. Since the samples were bulk and unsorted, there was no way to compare CD4+ and CD8+ T cell repertoires. With just a few patients in the study, the authors point out that the findings should be validated in a larger study. The top 250 clones made up a significantly larger repertoire fraction in tumors than in blood (p = 0.039). Only the TCR beta chain was sequenced, which likely underestimates true repertoire diversity because unpaired alpha chains were not captured. Consistent with antigen-driven expansion, pairs of tumor regions showed higher repertoire overlap (mean roughly 36%) than either tumor-adjacent pairs (around 17%) or tumor-blood pairs (approximately 14%).

Without any cell sorting, total RNA and DNA were co-extracted from approximately 22-30 mg of bulk tissue using the AllPrep DNA/RNA mini kit. Between late 2015 and early 2016, a handful of patients in China with histopathologically diagnosed primary liver carcinoma had surgical resection. Patients had chronic HBV infection and were treatment-naive at sampling. Five spatially separated regions were sampled from each tumor: the superior, inferior, left-lateral and right-lateral poles, plus the tumor centre. More than 80% viable tumor cells were found by histology in every tumor sample. Fresh tumor and adjacent tissue pieces were bisected; one half was stored in RNAlater at -80°C, the other sent for histology.

Input material: liver tumor tissue from sampling region 1. Reading the label with the study, this specimen's cell subset or site is: tumor region T1, superior pole. The clonotype originates from a woman aged 55-69 years with primary liver carcinoma and hepatitis B virus infection. The V and J genes are TRBV6-1 and TRBJ2-6, with 10 central nucleotides matching TRBD1. The CDR3 region has the sequence CASSEGQGALGANVLTF. The nucleotide sequence reads as follows: TGTGCCAGCAGTGAAGGACAGGGGGCCCTTGGAGCCAACGTCCTGACTTTC.